This paragraph covers one TCR beta chain sequence. The antigen is unknown. This CDR3 contains 18 residues. CDR1 is LGHDT and CDR2 is YNNKEL in the germline V gene (reference sequence). With V trimmed by 0 bases and J by 8 bases, 14 bases remained unmatched. Primed by a sample-barcoded 5' primer and a J-beta primer mix, a second PCR proceeded for about 7 to 11 cycles. Each TCR beta cDNA got a 12-nucleotide random molecular identifier. TCRdb passed the 5' RACE reads through MiXCR, listing each CDR3 protein once. The sample yields about 970,000 distinct CDR3 sequences, roughly half seen once. The data were obtained in a study of blood T cells in healthy people across ages. Study findings and constraints: Age brought a roughly linear fall in TCR beta diversity measured per million T cells.

The study recruited healthy Caucasian donors from Russia who were aged about 6 to 90. Investigators took roughly 10 milliliters of peripheral blood from every donor. The TCR was taken from a woman between 55 and 75 years old in good health. This chain uses TRBV3-1 with TRBJ2-5; 11 bases align to TRBD2. The specimen sequenced was blood. The CDR3 DNA reads as TGTGCCAGCAGCCAAGACCCTTTAGCGGGAGGGGGCGGAGGAACCCAGTACTTC. Translating gives CASSQDPLAGGGGGTQYF.